The present TCR beta chain was sequenced within a study of blood T cells in healthy people across ages. Study-wide context: Roughly one uniquely barcoded beta molecule per two T cells was captured.

Germline V gene data show CDR1 as SGHRS and CDR2 as YFSETQ. CDR3 length: 15 amino acids. Germline trimming cut 4 bases from V and 7 bases from J; bases unmatched to any gene: 9. Study results and caveats: PBMCs left unsorted prevented a conclusive naive versus antigen-experienced comparison. Comparison with aged donors showed that long-lived donors had more naive CD4+ cells and higher diversity.

Next came a second PCR, run for about 7 to 12 cycles, which used a sample-barcoded 5' primer along with a J-beta primer mix. A single record per CDR3 protein comes from TCRdb applying MiXCR to the 5' RACE reads. The sample records some 700,000 distinct CDR3 sequences, 20% to 25% being singletons. It was approximately 10 milliliters of peripheral blood that were drawn from each donor. Details on this clonotype: The antigen is unknown.

Material for sequencing was blood. This clonotype was obtained from a man in his 70s in good health. This chain joins TRBV5-1 and TRBJ1-4, with 8 bases lining up with TRBD1. This chain's CDR3 is CASSATGGGGEKLFF. In DNA form, the CDR3 reads TGCGCCAGCAGCGCCACAGGGGGAGGAGGTGAAAAACTGTTTTTT. Looking up the rest from reference TRBV5-1 and TRBJ1-4 gives the full variable domain: KAGVTQTPRYLIKTRGQQVTLSCSPISGHRSVSWYQQTPGQGLQFLFEYFSETQRNKGNFPGRFSGRQFSNSRSEMNVSTLELGDSALYLCASSATGGGGEKLFFGSGTQLSVL.